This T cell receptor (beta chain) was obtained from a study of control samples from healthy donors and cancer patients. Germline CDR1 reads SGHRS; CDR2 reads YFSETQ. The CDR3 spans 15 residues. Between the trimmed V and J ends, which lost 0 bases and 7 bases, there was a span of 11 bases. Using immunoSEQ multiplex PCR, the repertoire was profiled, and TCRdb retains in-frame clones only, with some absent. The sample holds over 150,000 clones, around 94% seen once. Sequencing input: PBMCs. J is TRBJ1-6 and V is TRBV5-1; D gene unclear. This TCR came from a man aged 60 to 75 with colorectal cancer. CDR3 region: CASSLAARENSPLHF. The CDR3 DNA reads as TGCGCCAGCAGCTTGGCGGCCAGAGAAAATTCACCCCTCCACTTT. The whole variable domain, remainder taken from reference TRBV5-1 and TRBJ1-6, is KAGVTQTPRYLIKTRGQQVTLSCSPISGHRSVSWYQQTPGQGLQFLFEYFSETQRNKGNFPGRFSGRQFSNSRSEMNVSTLELGDSALYLCASSLAARENSPLHFGNGTRLTVT.